This T cell receptor beta chain was obtained from a study of CD8+ T cells in alopecia areata. Overall study context: Skin-grafted 7-10-week-old female C3H/HeJ mice received tissue from roughly 6-12-month-old C3H/HeJ donors with spontaneous alopecia. Study conclusions and caveats: Scalp samples also yield sequences from resident alphabeta T cells of normal skin.

As regards this clone: The target antigen is unknown. Mouse names are used for the genes. The read halts 4 residues ahead of the CDR3 end, with the missing end drawn from the germline J gene.

Germline lookup yields CDR1 NNHDY and CDR2 SYVADS. The V end lost 6 bases, the J end lost 2 bases, and 10 bases lay between the germline ends. The CDR3 is 13 residues long. RNA, once extracted, was reverse transcribed into cDNA for use as the sequencing template. This table comes from immunoSEQ multiplex PCR, and its TCRdb copy is limited to in-frame clones, with some not included. This record lists around 300,000 clones, none seen once only, and the top ten clones contain more than 1%. Scientists pooled cutaneous lymph node cells and sorted them on CD4, CD8alpha, NKG2D, NKG2ACE and other markers. This TCR was sampled from a C3H/HeJ mouse with alopecia areata. Mice of this strain are of MHC haplotype H2-k. The chain carries TRBV13-3 and TRBJ2-5; no clear D gene. The sample was CD4+ T cells sorted from a lymph node. The covered CDR3 bases are TGTGCCAGCACCCCACAACCCCAAGAC. Its protein product is CASTPQPQD. The full-length CDR3 reads as CASTPQPQDTQYF.